The rows below give T cell receptor beta chains drawn from one sample of a study of cytomegalovirus exposure and HLA in healthy donors. Using immunoSEQ multiplex PCR, the repertoire was profiled, and TCRdb retains in-frame clones only, with some absent. The sample holds about 95,000 clones; 70% to 85% are singletons and the top ten take just over 8%. The sample consisted of PBMCs. The source of these receptors is a man aged 60-69 years in good health and CMV-seronegative. CDR3s include the opening cysteine and the closing phenylalanine or tryptophan. D genes are given only for firm matches. Not all rows give a size; the values are once, few, many and, for expanded clones, a class.

size	J	D	V	DNA	CDR3
NA	TRBJ1-4	TRBD1	TRBV7-9	TGTGCCAGCAGTTTTGGACAGGGGCGTGAAAAACTGTTTTTT	CASSFGQGREKLFF
NA	TRBJ1-4	TRBD1	TRBV30	TGTGCCTGGAGCAGGGGGCTTAATGAAAAACTGTTTTTT	CAWSRGLNEKLFF
NA	TRBJ2-5	NA	TRBV7-2	TGTGCCAGCAGCTTAGGGGGGGTCCAAGAGACCCAGTACTTC	CASSLGGVQETQYF
many	TRBJ1-6	NA	TRBV6-1	TGTGCCAGCAGTGAACTGGGTGGGCTAAATTCACCCCTCCACTTT	CASSELGGLNSPLHF
once	TRBJ2-3	TRBD2	TRBV30	TGTGCCTGCCTCCCTGGTCTAGCGGGGCCTTCGGGGTATTTT	CACLPGLAGPSGYF
NA	TRBJ2-7	TRBD1	TRBV27	TGTGCCAGCAGTCTCGACAGGGGGGGAGACGAGCAGTACTTC	CASSLDRGGDEQYF
NA	TRBJ2-2	NA	TRBV6-1	TGTGCCAGCAGTGTTTTATCTTACGGGGAGCTGTTTTTT	CASSVLSYGELFF
NA	TRBJ2-1	TRBD2	TRBV4-2	TGTGCCAGCAGCCAAGCGGCGGGAGGGCCTGGTGAGCAGTTCTTC	CASSQAAGGPGEQFF
NA	TRBJ1-1	NA	TRBV11-2	TGTGCCAGCAGCTTAAGTTATGGCACAGGTCCGAACACTGAAGCTTTCTTT	CASSLSYGTGPNTEAFF
NA	TRBJ1-2	NA	TRBV2	TGTGCCAGAGGGAGGAGGGAGTCGCTCAACTATGGCTACACCTTC	CARGRRESLNYGYTF
NA	TRBJ2-1	TRBD1	TRBV15	TGTGCCACCAGCAAACCTAGGGACAGCCCTTACAATGAGCAGTTCTTC	CATSKPRDSPYNEQFF
NA	TRBJ1-4	NA	TRBV6-4	TGTGCCAGCAGTGACCTCCGCAGGAGGGCAACTAATGAAAAACTGTTTTTT	CASSDLRRRATNEKLFF
NA	TRBJ2-3	TRBD2	TRBV5-6	TGTGCCAGCAGCCTCAGGACTAGCGGAAACACAGATACGCAGTATTTT	CASSLRTSGNTDTQYF
NA	TRBJ1-3	NA	TRBV6-1	TGTGCCACCTGGAGCTCTGGAAACACCATATATTTT	CATWSSGNTIYF
NA	TRBJ1-1	TRBD1	TRBV7-9	TGTGCCAGCAGCCGGGACAGCGAAGCTTTCTTT	CASSRDSEAFF
few	TRBJ2-1	NA	TRBV7-8	TGTGCCAGCAGCTTGCGTCCTGTGGGAGGCAATGAGCAGTTCTTC	CASSLRPVGGNEQFF
NA	TRBJ2-5	TRBD1	TRBV29-1	TGCAGCGCTGGGACAGGGGTGAACTTC	CSAGTGVNF
NA	TRBJ2-5	TRBD2	TRBV11-3	TGTGCCAGCAGCTTCAGCGGGACGGAGACCCAGTACTTC	CASSFSGTETQYF
NA	TRBJ2-1	TRBD1	TRBV15	TGTGCCACCAGCAGGGAGGGACAGGGTTACAATGAGCAGTTCTTC	CATSREGQGYNEQFF
NA	TRBJ2-3	TRBD2	TRBV5-4	TGTGCCAGCAGGCAAGCGGGGGGGTTGGAGACAGATACGCAGTATTTT	CASRQAGGLETDTQYF
NA	TRBJ2-1	TRBD2	TRBV10-3	TGTGCCATCAGGCCGACCCTAGCGGGGGATGAGCAGTTCTTC	CAIRPTLAGDEQFF
few	TRBJ2-3	NA	TRBV19	TGTGCCAGTAGTATGGCCCCACAGCTCAAGGATACGCAGTATTTT	CASSMAPQLKDTQYF
NA	TRBJ2-7	NA	TRBV28	TGTGCCAGCAGGTCGGGTGCATCAACCTACGAGCAGTACTTC	CASRSGASTYEQYF